The 5 T cell receptor beta chains reported below all come from one sample, sequenced in a study of beta chain features in type 1 diabetes. General observations from the study: When Type 1 diabetes patients were examined, their TCRB CDR3s proved moderately but significantly shorter in all four CD4+ subsets.

Their antigens remain unidentified. Since all of the isolated RNA was reverse transcribed, expressed TCRB transcripts were what got sequenced. Data came from immunoSEQ multiplex PCR; TCRdb stores just in-frame clones and leaves some out. The sample holds about 280,000 clones, 14% to 15% seen once. The sequencing input was naive CD4+ T cells from blood. These receptors were obtained from a man aged 18 to 29 with type 1 diabetes.

V and J are TRBV11-2 and TRBJ2-7; maybe TRBD2 (6 bases). V was clipped by 5 bases and J by 0 bases, with 20 bases between them. This CDR3 is built from 17 residues. Germline V gives CDR1 SGHAT, CDR2 FQNNGV. CDR3 sequence (DNA): TGTGCCAGCAGCCACCCCCGCCGATTGACTAGCTCCTACGAGCAGTACTTC. Translated: CASSHPRRLTSSYEQYF.

The chain joins TRBV10-3 to TRBJ2-1; TRBD2 matches at 12 bases. The CDR3 is 16 amino acids. CDR1 and CDR2 (germline): ENHRY, SYGVKD. The J segment lost 0 bases and the V segment lost 6 bases, leaving 3 bases of the junction unmatched. CDR3 residues: CAIRGTSGYSYNEQFF. The CDR3, as DNA: TGTGCCATCAGGGGGACTAGCGGGTACTCCTACAATGAGCAGTTCTTC.

This rearrangement joins TRBV9 to TRBJ1-3; 7 positions agree with TRBD1. Germline CDR1 and CDR2: SGDLS and YYNGEE. The CDR3 runs 15 residues. With 5 bases clipped from V and 0 bases from J, the junction kept 5 bases outside the gene matches. The CDR3 nucleotides read TGTGCCAGCAGAAGGGGGGACAGCTCTGGAAACACCATATATTTT. This sequence encodes CASRRGDSSGNTIYF.

V is TRBV7-9 and J is TRBJ2-3; a weak D match, TRBD2 (5 bases). The germline V gene encodes CDR1 SEHNR and CDR2 FQNEAQ (reference sequence). CDR3 length equals 13 residues. V lost 3 bases, J lost 3 bases, and 7 bases lay in between. In nucleotides, the CDR3 is TGTGCCAGCAGCTTCGAGGGAACAGATACGCAGTATTTT. It yields the protein CASSFEGTDTQYF.

V usage is TRBV5-1 and J usage is TRBJ1-5, with 10 bases that match TRBD1. Germline CDR1 reads SGHRS; CDR2 reads YFSETQ. V shed 4 bases, J shed 4 bases, and the junction held 8 bases outside the gene matches. The CDR3 has 16 amino acids. DNA of the CDR3: TGCGCCAGCAGCAAAAATCCGGGACAGGGGAATCAGCCCCAGCATTTT. Translated, it gives CASSKNPGQGNQPQHF.